This TCR beta chain was captured by sequencing in a study of cytomegalovirus exposure and HLA in healthy donors. Findings and limits, study-wide: Cytomegalovirus-associated status was assigned to approximately 160 TCR beta chains. About 87% or about 30% of the time was how often most TCR beta V segments were productive, according to an earlier analysis.

Notes on this clone: Its antigen is not identified.

Donors were ostensibly healthy at sampling, although undocumented immune exposures were probable. The PCR made use of 60 Vbeta and 13 Jbeta primers. Authors' analysis steps: In a later analysis, of approximately 81 million unique beta chains, 9 million to 11 million appeared in at least two donors. Some clones are missing from TCRdb's copy, which holds only in-frame ones; the method was immunoSEQ multiplex PCR. D and trimming were read from the DNA, whereas the V and J calls and clone size are those reported in that table. The profile shows about 180,000 clones, over 75% of them singletons. This receptor was taken from a woman aged 50 to 60 in good health and CMV-seronegative. Sequenced sample: PBMCs.

CDR3 sequence (DNA): TGTGCCAGTAGTATGAGGACGGAGGACACTGAAGCTTTCTTT. It specifies CASSMRTEDTEAFF. V gene TRBV19 combines with J gene TRBJ1-1, with D unresolved. Germline V gene sequence: CDR1 LNHDA, CDR2 SQIVND (reference sequence). The CDR3 contains 14 residues. V was shortened by 3 bases and J by 3 bases, with 11 bases between the two germline ends.